These T cell receptor beta chains were read from a single sample in a study of blood T cell repertoires in COVID-19. Method: immunoSEQ multiplex PCR; TCRdb's copy keeps in-frame clones and lacks some. The sample has fewer than 450,000 clones, 88% seen once. Sequenced input: peripheral blood. These receptors all stem from a woman between 70 and 85 years old with COVID-19, enrolled during active disease. The CDR3 runs from the conserved cysteine through the conserved F or W. D genes are given only for firm matches. Size is stated for part of the rows, as once, few or many counts, or as a class when the clone is expanded.

v_gene	abundance	d_gene	j_gene	CDR3aa	CDR3nt
TRBV6-2/TRBV6-3	.	.	TRBJ1-2	CASSYGAANNYGYTF	TGTGCCAGCAGTTACGGGGCAGCTAATAACTATGGCTACACCTTC
TRBV3-1/TRBV3-2	.	TRBD2	TRBJ2-1	CASSQEGTTLGNEQFF	TGTGCCAGCAGCCAAGAGGGGACTACCCTTGGGAATGAGCAGTTCTTC
TRBV5-1	few	TRBD2	TRBJ2-5	CASSVSGSQETQYF	TGCGCCAGCAGCGTTAGCGGGTCTCAAGAGACCCAGTACTTC
TRBV12-5	.	TRBD2	TRBJ2-7	CASGLSGGAHEQYF	TGTGCTAGTGGTTTGAGCGGGGGGGCCCACGAGCAGTACTTC
TRBV7-2	.	.	TRBJ1-2	CASSLTGDYGYTF	TGTGCCAGCAGCTTAACGGGGGACTATGGCTACACCTTC
TRBV19	.	TRBD1	TRBJ2-5	CASSMVQGIETQYF	TGTGCCAGTAGTATGGTACAGGGGATTGAGACCCAGTACTTC
TRBV29-1	.	.	TRBJ1-2	CSESGANYGYTF	TGCAGCGAATCCGGGGCTAACTATGGCTACACCTTC
TRBV21-1	.	.	TRBJ1-1	CASSKPLGADRAEVTEAFF	TGTGCCAGCAGCAAACCTTTAGGGGCTGACAGGGCGGAAGTCACTGAAGCTTTCTTT
TRBV28	.	.	TRBJ1-2	CASGGGSNYGYTF	TGTGCCAGCGGAGGAGGGTCGAACTATGGCTACACCTTC
TRBV11-2	.	.	TRBJ2-3	CASSGGSTDTQYF	TGTGCCAGCAGCGGGGGGAGCACAGATACGCAGTATTTT
TRBV5-1	.	.	TRBJ2-3	CASSLDGGSTDTQYF	TGCGCCAGCAGCTTGGATGGAGGAAGCACAGATACGCAGTATTTT
TRBV7-2	.	.	TRBJ2-1	CASSPMDSYNEQFF	TGTGCCAGCAGCCCCATGGACAGTTACAATGAGCAGTTCTTC
TRBV6-5	.	TRBD2	TRBJ2-7	CASSLRGTSSYEQYF	TGTGCCAGCAGTTTGAGGGGGACTAGCAGCTACGAGCAGTACTTC
TRBV4-1	.	.	TRBJ1-3	CASSQGGLAGNTIYF	TGCGCCAGCAGCCAAGGAGGGTTGGCTGGAAACACCATATATTTT
TRBV30	.	TRBD1	TRBJ2-5	CAWAGTAVLETQYF	TGTGCCTGGGCCGGGACAGCGGTACTCGAGACCCAGTACTTC
TRBV19	.	TRBD1	TRBJ1-6	CACRQGELFNSPLHF	TGTGCCTGTAGACAGGGGGAATTGTTTAATTCACCCCTCCACTTT
TRBV6-6	.	TRBD1	TRBJ2-4	CASSPQIRTGETDIQYF	TGTGCCAGCAGTCCCCAAATACGGACAGGGGAAACGGACATTCAGTACTTC
TRBV19	few	TRBD1	TRBJ1-4	CASSLGQGNEKLFF	TGTGCCAGTAGTCTCGGACAGGGAAATGAAAAACTGTTTTTT
TRBV5-1	.	.	TRBJ1-1	CASSLAGVRAFF	TGCGCCAGCAGCTTGGCCGGGGTTCGAGCTTTCTTT
TRBV5-6	.	.	TRBJ2-6	CASSSGPPGANVLTF	TGTGCCAGCAGTTCTGGCCCACCCGGGGCCAACGTCCTGACTTTC
TRBV6-5	few	TRBD1	TRBJ1-5	CASSRGTESNQPQHF	TGTGCCAGCAGTAGGGGGACAGAAAGCAATCAGCCCCAGCATTTT
TRBV3-1/TRBV3-2	.	.	TRBJ2-1	CASSQVGGRTYNEQFF	TGTGCCAGCAGCCAAGTAGGCGGGCGCACCTACAATGAGCAGTTCTTC
TRBV27	.	.	TRBJ1-1	CASSLRGSREAFF	TGTGCCAGCAGTTTAAGAGGCTCGAGGGAAGCTTTCTTT
TRBV6-5	.	.	TRBJ1-6	CASSYGAASNSPLHF	TGTGCCAGCAGTTACGGCGCGGCCTCAAATTCACCCCTCCACTTT
TRBV2	few	.	TRBJ2-7	CASSGQAAYEQYF	TGTGCCAGCAGTGGACAGGCCGCCTACGAGCAGTACTTC
TRBV18	.	.	TRBJ1-1	CASSPLVAPNTEAFF	TGTGCCAGCTCACCACTGGTGGCCCCGAACACTGAAGCTTTCTTT
TRBV18	.	TRBD1	TRBJ1-3	CASSPDRVGNTIYF	TGTGCCAGCTCACCTGACAGGGTCGGAAACACCATATATTTT
TRBV30	.	TRBD1	TRBJ2-1	CAGDSYNEQFF	TGTGCCGGGGACAGCTACAATGAGCAGTTCTTC
TRBV7-9	.	TRBD1	TRBJ2-7	CASSSNRDREGISSYEQYF	TGTGCCAGCAGCTCCAACCGGGACAGGGAAGGGATAAGCTCCTACGAGCAGTACTTC
TRBV9	.	.	TRBJ1-2	CASSVGSKLNYGYTF	TGTGCCAGCAGCGTAGGGTCGAAGCTAAACTATGGCTACACCTTC
TRBV18	once	.	TRBJ1-4	CASSQISGEKLFF	TGTGCCAGCTCACAGATCTCGGGTGAAAAACTGTTTTTT
TRBV6-6	.	TRBD2	TRBJ2-3	CASSPLGLAGGPDTQYF	TGTGCCAGCAGTCCGCTTGGACTAGCGGGGGGTCCAGATACGCAGTATTTT
TRBV5-1	.	.	TRBJ1-1	CASSLLGGQIDTEAFF	TGCGCCAGCAGCTTGTTGGGGGGGCAGATAGACACTGAAGCTTTCTTT
TRBV18	.	TRBD1	TRBJ1-2	CASSPQGADYGYTF	TGTGCCAGCTCACCCCAGGGGGCGGACTATGGCTACACCTTC
TRBV9	.	TRBD2	TRBJ2-1	CASSATSGAYNEQFF	TGTGCCAGCAGCGCGACTAGCGGGGCGTACAATGAGCAGTTCTTC
TRBV11-2	.	.	TRBJ2-1	CASSWSSYNEQFF	TGTGCCAGCAGCTGGAGCTCCTACAATGAGCAGTTCTTC
TRBV7-9	.	TRBD1	TRBJ1-5	CASSQTGATNQPQHF	TGTGCCAGCAGTCAGACAGGGGCAACCAATCAGCCCCAGCATTTT
TRBV2	.	.	TRBJ1-2	CASSEAPGGYTF	TGTGCCAGCAGTGAAGCGCCAGGTGGCTACACCTTC
TRBV5-6	once	.	TRBJ2-3	CASSFSSGTDTQYF	TGTGCCAGCAGCTTTTCCTCCGGCACAGATACGCAGTATTTT
TRBV23-1	.	.	TRBJ1-6	CASTETDSSYNSPLHF	TGCGCCAGCACAGAGACAGATAGCTCCTATAATTCACCCCTCCACTTT
TRBV5-6	.	TRBD1	TRBJ2-6	CASSSVVGTAGANVLTF	TGTGCCAGCAGCTCGGTGGTGGGGACAGCCGGGGCCAACGTCCTGACTTTC
TRBV4-1	.	TRBD2	TRBJ2-4	CASSQSSGGAVNIQYF	TGCGCCAGCAGCCAGAGTAGCGGGGGGGCGGTAAACATTCAGTACTTC
TRBV12-3/TRBV12-4	.	.	TRBJ2-7	CASSLVGDDEQYF	TGTGCCAGCAGTTTAGTGGGAGACGACGAGCAGTACTTC
TRBV12-5	.	TRBD1	TRBJ1-5	CASGTQGLNQPQHF	TGTGCTAGTGGGACACAGGGGCTCAATCAGCCCCAGCATTTT
TRBV6-2/TRBV6-3	.	.	TRBJ1-5	CASSYSGRGQPQHF	TGTGCCAGCAGTTACTCGGGGAGAGGTCAGCCCCAGCATTTT
TRBV4-1	.	TRBD2	TRBJ2-1	CASSQVKILAGGDEQFF	TGCGCCAGCAGCCAAGTAAAAATCCTAGCGGGGGGTGATGAGCAGTTCTTC
TRBV5-4	.	TRBD2	TRBJ2-5	CASSYNDLGGAETQYF	TGTGCCAGCAGCTACAATGACCTCGGGGGGGCCGAGACCCAGTACTTC
TRBV27	.	.	TRBJ2-7	CASSPNSGPGQSYEQYF	TGTGCCAGCAGTCCCAACTCAGGGCCAGGGCAAAGCTACGAGCAGTACTTC
TRBV6-5	.	TRBD1	TRBJ1-1	CASSGQGSGTEAFF	TGTGCCAGCAGCGGACAGGGATCGGGGACTGAAGCTTTCTTT
TRBV2	.	.	TRBJ1-2	CASSFSEGPYGYTF	TGTGCCAGCTCATTTTCCGAGGGCCCCTATGGCTACACCTTC
TRBV18	.	.	TRBJ1-3	CASSPYEVGGNTIYF	TGTGCCAGCTCACCCTACGAGGTCGGTGGAAACACCATATATTTT
TRBV5-1	.	.	TRBJ2-2	CASSVEGNTGELFF	TGCGCCAGCAGCGTCGAGGGTAACACCGGGGAGCTGTTTTTT
TRBV6-2/TRBV6-3	.	TRBD1	TRBJ1-2	CASSSGQGDGYTF	TGTGCCAGCAGCTCGGGACAGGGGGATGGCTACACCTTC
TRBV24-1	.	TRBD1	TRBJ2-3	CATSDFKGASTDTQYF	TGTGCCACCAGTGATTTTAAGGGGGCGAGCACAGATACGCAGTATTTT
TRBV19	.	.	TRBJ1-2	CASSPRTPGSHGYTF	TGTGCCAGTAGCCCAAGGACACCGGGTAGTCATGGCTACACCTTC